This entry is about one TCR beta chain. Its antigen is currently unknown. This entry belongs to a study of blood T cells in healthy people across ages. Study results and limitations: Donor CMV status, an unknown factor, possibly confounded changes in expanded clonotypes. There was a strong correlation between TCR beta diversity and naive T cell percentage.

The trim removed 7 bases at V and 2 bases at J, leaving 5 bases unmatched. Germline CDR1 reads SQVTM; CDR2 reads ANQGSEA. This CDR3 has 13 residues. Primers used in a second PCR of about 7 to 12 cycles were a sample-barcoded 5' primer and a J-beta primer mix. One entry per CDR3 protein results from TCRdb running MiXCR on the 5' RACE reads. The sample records 600,000 to 850,000 distinct CDR3 sequences, 25% being singletons. The sample providers were healthy Caucasian people from Russia, aged about 6 to 95. Total RNA extracted from each sample amounted to at least 5.5 micrograms. The sample was also linked to a second study, of T cells of mothers and their children.

The sample consisted of blood. This clonotype originated in a boy aged 5-17 years in good health. V is TRBV29-1 and J is TRBJ2-5; 9 bases are shared with TRBD1. The CDR3 sequence is CSGGTGFQETQYF. In DNA, the CDR3 is TGCAGCGGAGGGACAGGGTTTCAAGAGACCCAGTACTTC.